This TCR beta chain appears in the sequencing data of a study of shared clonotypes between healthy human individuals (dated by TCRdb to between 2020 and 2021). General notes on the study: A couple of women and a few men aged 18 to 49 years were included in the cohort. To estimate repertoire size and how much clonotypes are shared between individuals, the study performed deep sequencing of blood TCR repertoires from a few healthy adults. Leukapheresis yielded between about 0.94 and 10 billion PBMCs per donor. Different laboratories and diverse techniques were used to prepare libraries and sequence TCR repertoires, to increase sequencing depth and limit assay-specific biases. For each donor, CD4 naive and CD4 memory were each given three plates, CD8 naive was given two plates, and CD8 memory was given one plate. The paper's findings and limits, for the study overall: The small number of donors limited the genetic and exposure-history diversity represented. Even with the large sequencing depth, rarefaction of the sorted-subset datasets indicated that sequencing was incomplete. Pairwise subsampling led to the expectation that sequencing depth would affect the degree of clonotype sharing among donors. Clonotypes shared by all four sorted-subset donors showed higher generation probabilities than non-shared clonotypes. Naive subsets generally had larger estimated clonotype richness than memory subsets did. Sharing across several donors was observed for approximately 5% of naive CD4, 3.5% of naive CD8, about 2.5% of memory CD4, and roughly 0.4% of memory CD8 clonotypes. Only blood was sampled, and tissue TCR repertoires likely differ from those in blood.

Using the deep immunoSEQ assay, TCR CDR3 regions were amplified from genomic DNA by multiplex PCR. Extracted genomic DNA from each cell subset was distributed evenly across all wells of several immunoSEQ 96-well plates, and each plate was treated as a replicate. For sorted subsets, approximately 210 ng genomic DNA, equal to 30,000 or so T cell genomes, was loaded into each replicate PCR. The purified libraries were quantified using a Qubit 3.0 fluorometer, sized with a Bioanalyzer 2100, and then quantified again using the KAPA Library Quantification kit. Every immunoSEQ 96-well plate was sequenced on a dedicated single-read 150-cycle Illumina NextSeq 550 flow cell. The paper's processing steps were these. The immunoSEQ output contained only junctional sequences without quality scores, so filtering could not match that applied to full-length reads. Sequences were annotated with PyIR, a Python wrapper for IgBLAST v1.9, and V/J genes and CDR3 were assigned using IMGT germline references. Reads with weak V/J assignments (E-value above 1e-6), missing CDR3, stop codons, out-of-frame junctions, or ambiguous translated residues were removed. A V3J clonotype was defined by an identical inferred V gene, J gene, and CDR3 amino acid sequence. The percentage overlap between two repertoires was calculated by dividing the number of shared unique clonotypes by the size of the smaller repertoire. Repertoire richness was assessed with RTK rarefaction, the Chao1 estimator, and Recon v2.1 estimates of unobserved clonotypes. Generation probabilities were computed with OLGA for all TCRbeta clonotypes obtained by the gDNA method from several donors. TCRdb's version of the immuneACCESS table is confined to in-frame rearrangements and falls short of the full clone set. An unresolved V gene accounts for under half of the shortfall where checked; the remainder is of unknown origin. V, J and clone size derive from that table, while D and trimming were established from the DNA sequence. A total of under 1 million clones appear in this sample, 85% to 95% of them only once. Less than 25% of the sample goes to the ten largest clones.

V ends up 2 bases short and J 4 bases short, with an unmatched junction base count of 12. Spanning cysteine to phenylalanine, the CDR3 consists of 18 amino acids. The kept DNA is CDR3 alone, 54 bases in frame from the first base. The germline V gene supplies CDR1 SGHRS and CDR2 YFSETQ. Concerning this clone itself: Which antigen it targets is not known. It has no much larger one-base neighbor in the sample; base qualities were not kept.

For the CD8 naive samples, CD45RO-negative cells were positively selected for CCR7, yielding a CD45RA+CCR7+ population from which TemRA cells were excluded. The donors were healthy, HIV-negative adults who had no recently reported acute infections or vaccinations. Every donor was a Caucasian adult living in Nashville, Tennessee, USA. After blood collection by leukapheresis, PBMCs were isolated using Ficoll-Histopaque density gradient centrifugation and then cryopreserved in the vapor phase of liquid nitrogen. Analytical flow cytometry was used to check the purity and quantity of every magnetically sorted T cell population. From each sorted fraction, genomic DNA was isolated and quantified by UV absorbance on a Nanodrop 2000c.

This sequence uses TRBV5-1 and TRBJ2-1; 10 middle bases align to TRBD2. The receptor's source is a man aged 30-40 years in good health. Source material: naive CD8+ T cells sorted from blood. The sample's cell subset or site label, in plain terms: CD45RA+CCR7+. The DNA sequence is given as TGCGCCAGCAGCTTCCCAATTCTAGCGGGAGCTCGGTACAATGAGCAGTTCTTC. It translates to CASSFPILAGARYNEQFF. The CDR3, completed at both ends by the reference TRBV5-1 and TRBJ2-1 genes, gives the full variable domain KAGVTQTPRYLIKTRGQQVTLSCSPISGHRSVSWYQQTPGQGLQFLFEYFSETQRNKGNFPGRFSGRQFSNSRSEMNVSTLELGDSALYLCASSFPILAGARYNEQFFGPGTRLTVL.